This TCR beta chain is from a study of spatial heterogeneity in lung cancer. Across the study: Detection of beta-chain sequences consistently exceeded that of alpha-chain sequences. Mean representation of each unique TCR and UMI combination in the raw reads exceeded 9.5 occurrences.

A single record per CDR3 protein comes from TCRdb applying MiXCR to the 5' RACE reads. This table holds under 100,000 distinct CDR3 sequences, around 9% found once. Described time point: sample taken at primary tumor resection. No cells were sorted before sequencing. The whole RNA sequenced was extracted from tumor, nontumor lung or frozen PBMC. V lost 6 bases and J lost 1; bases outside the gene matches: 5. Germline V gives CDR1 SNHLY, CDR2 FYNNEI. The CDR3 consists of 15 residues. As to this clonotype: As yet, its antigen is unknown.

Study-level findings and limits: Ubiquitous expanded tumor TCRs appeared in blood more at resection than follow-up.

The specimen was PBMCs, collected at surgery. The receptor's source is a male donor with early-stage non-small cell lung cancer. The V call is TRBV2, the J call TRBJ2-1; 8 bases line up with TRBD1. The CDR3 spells CASSFGDRSYNEQFF. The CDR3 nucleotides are TGTGCCAGCAGCTTTGGGGACAGGTCCTACAATGAGCAGTTCTTC.